This passage covers 28 T cell receptor beta chains from one sample sequenced in a study of blood T cell repertoires in COVID-19. Sequencing used immunoSEQ multiplex PCR; TCRdb keeps in-frame clones, though not all of them. Of 300,000 to 400,000 clones in the sample, about 88% were seen once. The specimen sequenced was peripheral blood. These receptors came from a human donor in a cohort sampled during active COVID-19.

This chain uses TRBV5-1 with TRBJ2-3; D perhaps matches TRBD2 (5 bases). The V gene lost 3 bases and the J gene lost 1 base, with 15 bases spanning the gap. The CDR3 totals 16 residues. Germline CDR1 reads SGHRS; CDR2 reads YFSETQ. In DNA, the CDR3 is TGCGCCAGCAGCTCCTCCGGGGAATGGGGCACAGATACGCAGTATTTT. This sequence encodes CASSSSGEWGTDTQYF.

This clone was seen just once. The chain joins TRBV5-1 to TRBJ2-2; 8 nucleotides match TRBD1. Trimming at V came to 1 base and at J to 5 bases, leaving 10 bases not matched to a gene. CDR3 length: 17 residues. Germline lookup yields CDR1 SGHRS and CDR2 YFSETQ. Here the CDR3 DNA reads TGCGCCAGCAGCTTGTTTAGTGGACAGGGAGTAACCGGGGAGCTGTTTTTT. Translation: CASSLFSGQGVTGELFF.

The chain couples TRBV6-5 to TRBJ1-3; D gene ambiguous. V was cut by 3 bases and J by 0 bases, with 6 bases left in between. This CDR3 spans 14 amino acids. The germline V gene has CDR1 MNHEY and CDR2 SVGAGI. The CDR3 sequence is CASSYWSSGNTIYF. The CDR3 DNA sequence: TGTGCCAGCAGTTATTGGAGCTCTGGAAACACCATATATTTT.

V usage is TRBV5-1 and J usage is TRBJ2-1; 8 positions agree with TRBD2. V was pared by 3 bases and J by 8 bases, with 13 bases of the junction left unmatched. The V gene's germline CDR1 is SGHRS and CDR2 YFSETQ. The CDR3 is made up of 16 amino acids. CDR3 sequence: CASSWTPTSDVDEQFF. CDR3 DNA: TGCGCCAGCAGCTGGACCCCGACTAGCGACGTCGATGAGCAGTTCTTC.

The V and J genes are TRBV28 and TRBJ1-1; 10 bases line up with TRBD1. The CDR3 contains 15 residues. Trimming at V came to 7 bases and at J to 4 bases, leaving 9 bases not matched to a gene. Germline values: CDR1 MDHEN, CDR2 SYDVKM. CDR3 loop: CASIGTGERGTEAFF. CDR3 nucleotide sequence: TGTGCCAGCATCGGGACAGGGGAAAGGGGCACTGAAGCTTTCTTT.

The J gene is TRBJ2-1, the V gene TRBV7-3; possible D gene TRBD1, 5 bases. Looked up from germline, CDR1 is SGHTA and CDR2 is FQGTGA. The CDR3 consists of 13 residues. Between the trimmed V and J ends, which lost 2 bases and 5 bases, there was a span of 7 bases. The CDR3 reads CASSLGANNEQFF. The CDR3 nucleotides are TGTGCCAGCAGCTTAGGGGCCAACAATGAGCAGTTCTTC.

V and J are TRBV24-1 and TRBJ2-1; 10 bases map to TRBD1. The junction had 4 bases not matched to a gene; V was cut back by 3 bases and J by 3 bases. The CDR3 is 16 amino acids. CDR1 and CDR2 from the germline V gene are KGHDR and SFDVKD. The CDR3 bases are TGTGCCACCAGTGATGTGGGACAGGGGATCTACAATGAGCAGTTCTTC. Its translation: CATSDVGQGIYNEQFF.

The chain carries TRBV5-6 and TRBJ2-1, with D unresolved. Germline lookup yields CDR1 SGHDT and CDR2 YYEEEE. CDR3 size: 14 residues. V lost 1 base to trimming and J lost 5 bases, with 10 bases between them. For the CDR3, the DNA is TGTGCCAGCAGCTTGATTAGAGGAAACAATGAGCAGTTCTTC. Amino acid sequence: CASSLIRGNNEQFF.

The chain carries TRBV7-9 and TRBJ2-1, with 9 bases lining up with TRBD1. This CDR3 is built from 12 residues. With V trimmed by 4 bases and J by 13 bases, 5 bases remained unmatched. Germline loops: CDR1 SEHNR, CDR2 FQNEAQ (reference sequence). CDR3 sequence reads: CASSSTGGIQFF. CDR3 nucleotide sequence: TGTGCCAGCAGCTCTACAGGGGGCATACAGTTCTTC.

The chain links TRBV6-5 to TRBJ1-3, with TRBD1 as a possible D gene (6 bases). Per the germline V gene, CDR1 is MNHEY and CDR2 is SVGAGI. Trimming shortened V by 7 bases and J by 0 bases, and 10 bases separated the two germline ends. This CDR3 contains 14 residues. This chain's CDR3 is CASMWDTSGNTIYF. CDR3 DNA: TGTGCCAGCATGTGGGACACCTCTGGAAACACCATATATTTT.

This clone was observed a few times. This chain joins TRBV6-5 and TRBJ1-5, with 8 bases matching TRBD1. The CDR3 consists of 15 residues. From germline, CDR1 is MNHEY and CDR2 SVGAGI. V lost 2 bases to trimming and J lost 3 bases; unmatched junction nucleotides: 3. The CDR3 here is CASSYGTGSNQPQHF. The CDR3 DNA follows: TGTGCCAGCAGTTACGGGACAGGTTCCAATCAGCCCCAGCATTTT.

This clone is a singleton in its sample. V is TRBV27 and J is TRBJ1-6, with D possibly TRBD1 on 5 matching bases. With 5 bases removed from V and 5 bases from J, the gap between germline ends came to 13 bases. The CDR3 spans 15 residues. In germline, CDR1 is MNHEY, CDR2 SMNVEV (reference sequence). The CDR3 loop is CASSRGGVDNSPLHF. In DNA, the CDR3 is TGTGCCAGCAGTCGGGGGGGGGTTGATAATTCACCCCTCCACTTT.

V is TRBV2 and J is TRBJ2-1; perhaps TRBD1 as D (6 bases). The CDR3 spans 16 residues. In germline, CDR1 is SNHLY, CDR2 FYNNEI. The ends were cut back, 2 bases at V and 9 bases at J, with 20 bases in the middle. CDR3 sequence (DNA): TGTGCCAGCAGTGAAAGGGGGATAACTAGTATCGGTGAGCAGTTCTTC. Translating it yields CASSERGITSIGEQFF.

This sequence joins TRBV7-8 and TRBJ1-6; D gene unclear. This CDR3 is built from 16 residues. Germline V CDR1 and CDR2: SGHVS, FQNEAQ. Trimming shortened V by 3 bases and J by 5 bases, and 14 bases separated the two germline ends. The DNA of the CDR3 is TGTGCCAGCAGCTTCGGGATCGGGTACGATAATTCACCCCTCCACTTT. It is translated as CASSFGIGYDNSPLHF.

The rearrangement joins TRBV11-2 to TRBJ2-5, with TRBD2 matching 8 bases. J gave up 4 bases and V 6 bases, and 4 bases lay outside the gene matches. Germline CDR1 SGHAT, CDR2 FQNNGV. This CDR3 has 13 amino acids. The CDR3 loop reads CASSGLAAETQYF. In nucleotides, the CDR3 is TGTGCCAGCAGTGGACTAGCCGCAGAGACCCAGTACTTC.

This chain joins TRBV3-1 (or the pseudogene TRBV3-2) and TRBJ2-7; D remains ambiguous. The germline CDR1 and CDR2 sequences are LGHDT and YNNKEL (reference sequence). V was cut by 2 bases and J by 1 base, with 9 bases left in between. This CDR3 has 14 residues. This CDR3 reads CASSQSLGSYEQYF. Written as DNA, the CDR3 is TGTGCCAGCAGCCAAAGTCTAGGATCCTACGAGCAGTACTTC.

This sequence joins TRBV4-1 and TRBJ2-5; TRBD1 matches at 7 bases. This CDR3 comprises 16 residues. Germline V CDR1 and CDR2: MGHRA, YSYEKL. The ends lost 2 bases at V and 3 bases at J; junction bases unmatched: 9. CDR3 in DNA: TGCGCCAGCAGCCAACCAGACCGGGACAGTAAAGAGACCCAGTACTTC. Amino acids: CASSQPDRDSKETQYF.

This chain uses TRBV28 with TRBJ2-2; 8 bases map to TRBD2. The V gene's germline CDR1 is MDHEN and CDR2 SYDVKM. This CDR3 has 15 amino acids. The ends lost 6 bases at V and 3 bases at J; junction bases unmatched: 6. The CDR3 is CASRRGTRYTGELFF. The CDR3 DNA reads TGTGCCAGCAGGCGGGGGACTAGATACACCGGGGAGCTGTTTTTT.

The chain couples TRBV11-2 to TRBJ2-2; tentative D call: TRBD2 (6 bases). The germline CDR1 and CDR2 sequences are SGHAT and FQNNGV. The CDR3 contains 16 residues. V was clipped by 3 bases and J by 4 bases, with 15 bases between them. The CDR3 nucleotides are TGTGCCAGCAGCTTGAGAGACCGGGACTTCACCGGGGAGCTGTTTTTT. It codes for CASSLRDRDFTGELFF.

The J gene is TRBJ1-1, the V gene TRBV2, with D tentatively TRBD1 (6 bases). The CDR3 has 13 amino acids. Per the germline V gene, CDR1 is SNHLY and CDR2 is FYNNEI. V was clipped by 6 bases and J by 8 bases, with 16 bases between them. CDR3 nucleotides: TGTGCCAGCAGGCCCTCCGGGACACCCGAAGCTTTCTTT. It translates to CASRPSGTPEAFF.

The chain combines TRBV11-2 with TRBJ2-1, with TRBD2 matching over 9 bases. The CDR3 has 16 amino acids. Germline CDR1 reads SGHAT; CDR2 reads FQNNGV. The V gene end was trimmed by 3 bases and the J gene end by 8 bases; junction bases not matched to a gene: 11. The CDR3 DNA sequence: TGTGCCAGCAGCTTTGGGGCGGGGGGGCCCAGGGATGAGCAGTTCTTC. As protein: CASSFGAGGPRDEQFF. Variable domain in full (rest from reference TRBV11-2 and TRBJ2-1): EAGVAQSPRYKIIEKRQSVAFWCNPISGHATLYWYQQILGQGPKLLIQFQNNGVVDDSQLPKDRFSAERLKGVDSTLKIQPAKLEDSAVYLCASSFGAGGPRDEQFFGPGTRLTVL.

The chain joins TRBV4-1 to TRBJ1-6; D is possibly TRBD1 (5 bases). Germline V lookup: CDR1 MGHRA, CDR2 YSYEKL. V was cut by 4 bases and J by 8 bases, with 12 bases left in between. This CDR3 has 14 amino acids. CDR3 residues: CASSPGWTDSPLHF. For the CDR3, the DNA is TGCGCCAGCAGCCCAGGGTGGACGGATTCACCCCTCCACTTT.

The chain employs TRBV19 and TRBJ1-2; maybe TRBD1 (5 bases). Germline V gene data show CDR1 as LNHDA and CDR2 as SQIVND (reference sequence). This CDR3 is built from 13 residues. Between the trimmed V and J ends, which lost 4 bases and 5 bases, there was a span of 11 bases. CDR3 residues: CASSTGRGYGYTF. CDR3 bases: TGTGCCAGTAGTACAGGGAGGGGATATGGCTACACCTTC.

The chain carries TRBV5-1 and TRBJ2-1; tentative D call: TRBD2 (6 bases). The germline CDR1 and CDR2 sequences are SGHRS and YFSETQ. Trimming shortened V by 6 bases and J by 7 bases, and 17 bases separated the two germline ends. The CDR3 has 14 amino acids. CDR3 region: CASTPDTGVNEQFF. DNA of the CDR3: TGCGCCAGCACACCGGACACGGGGGTGAATGAGCAGTTCTTC.

V is TRBV30 and J is TRBJ2-1; D is perhaps TRBD2 (6 bases). V lost 5 bases, J lost 0 bases, and 8 bases lay in between. There are 13 residues in the CDR3. CDR1 is GTSNPN and CDR2 is SVGIG in the germline V gene (reference sequence). CDR3 sequence (DNA): TGTGCCTGGCGGGAGAGCTCCTACAATGAGCAGTTCTTC. This sequence encodes CAWRESSYNEQFF.

In this sample, this clone turned up a few times. The chain links TRBV4-1 to TRBJ1-4; D is perhaps TRBD1 (6 bases). V gave up 1 base and J gave up 5 bases, with 8 bases separating them. This CDR3 region has 14 residues. Germline CDR1 reads MGHRA; CDR2 reads YSYEKL. The CDR3 DNA sequence: TGCGCCAGCAGCCAAGCAGGGGTGAATGAAAAACTGTTTTTT. Its protein is CASSQAGVNEKLFF.

The chain links TRBV5-8 to TRBJ1-4, with D unclear. The CDR3 is made up of 13 amino acids. Trimming removed 0 bases from V and 7 bases from J, with 7 bases in between. Germline V gene data show CDR1 as SGHTS and CDR2 as YDEGEE. The CDR3 is CASSLGAAEKLFF. The CDR3 DNA sequence: TGTGCCAGCAGCTTGGGGGCTGCTGAAAAACTGTTTTTT. Together with reference TRBV5-8 and TRBJ1-4, the CDR3 gives the full variable domain: EAGVTQSPTHLIKTRGQQATLRCSPISGHTSVYWYQQALGLGLQFLLWYDEGEERNRGNFPPRFSGRQFPNYSSELNVNALELEDSALYLCASSLGAAEKLFFGSGTQLSVL.

The J gene is TRBJ2-7, the V gene TRBV11-2; D unclear. From germline, CDR1 is SGHAT and CDR2 FQNNGV. Trimming pared 5 bases from V and 7 bases from J, leaving 9 bases between. The CDR3 sequence is 11 residues long. The CDR3 protein is CASSRQREQYF. The CDR3 region has the DNA TGTGCCAGCAGCCGTCAGAGGGAGCAGTACTTC. Together with reference TRBV11-2 and TRBJ2-7, the CDR3 gives the full variable domain: EAGVAQSPRYKIIEKRQSVAFWCNPISGHATLYWYQQILGQGPKLLIQFQNNGVVDDSQLPKDRFSAERLKGVDSTLKIQPAKLEDSAVYLCASSRQREQYFGPGTRLTVT.